One and the same sample provided the 15 T cell receptor beta chains below, sequenced in a study of human T cells and chemical hapten exposure. Time point here: pre-sensitization, week 0. Treatment noted: therapeutic diphenylcyclopropenone sensitization with weekly scalp DPC. Using its own MiXCR run on the RACE reads, TCRdb lists one record per CDR3 protein. The sample shows 250,000 or so distinct CDR3 sequences, 7.5% to 8% of them seen only once. The specimen was whole blood, collected in connection with sensitization to the hapten diphenylcyclopropenone (DPC). These receptors came from a man between 18 and 35 years old with alopecia areata. Some clones in this sample may be carry-over from other donors' samples.

There are a few counts of this clonotype. The V and J genes are TRBV6-2 or TRBV6-3 and TRBJ1-2; D is unclear. With 2 bases removed from V and 5 bases from J, the gap between germline ends came to 9 bases. Germline V gene data show CDR1 as MNHEY and CDR2 as SVGEGT. The CDR3 sequence is 13 residues long. CDR3 protein: CASSYGSSYGYTF. The CDR3 nucleotides are TGTGCCAGCAGTTACGGCAGCTCGTATGGCTACACCTTC.

This clonotype was counted a few times. CDR3 nucleotides: TGCAGTGCGTATTCAGGGGGCAATGAGCAGTTCTTC. Encoded protein: CSAYSGGNEQFF. V is TRBV20-1 and J is TRBJ2-1; 7 bases match TRBD1. This CDR3 is built from 12 residues. CDR1 and CDR2 from the germline V gene are DFQATT and SNEGSKA (reference sequence). The V and J ends lost 6 bases and 6 bases, in that order; junction bases with no gene match: 5.

The table lists this clonotype with a few counts. This chain connects TRBV3-1 to TRBJ2-7; D not resolved. The germline gives CDR1 LGHDT, CDR2 YNNKEL (reference sequence). The CDR3 has 13 residues. Trimming shortened V by 2 bases and J by 6 bases, and 11 bases separated the two germline ends. CDR3 nucleotide sequence: TGTGCCAGCAGCCAAAATATTGGTGGCGAGCAGTACTTC. Its translation: CASSQNIGGEQYF.

Here the CDR3 DNA reads TGTGCCAGCAGTTTTTTCACGACAGGCTATGGCTACACCTTC. It encodes CASSFFTTGYGYTF. The chain joins TRBV12-3 or TRBV12-4 to TRBJ1-2; a possible D gene is TRBD1 (6 bases). The CDR3 sequence is 14 residues long. Trimming left V 3 bases short and J 4 bases short, with 12 bases between.

The table lists this clonotype with many counts. This chain joins TRBV7-2 and TRBJ1-1, with 8 bases identical to TRBD1. V shed 1 base and J 5 bases; nucleotides not matched to a gene: 0. The CDR3 totals 13 residues. Germline-derived CDR1 and CDR2 are SGHTA and FQGNSA. For the CDR3, the DNA is TGTGCCAGCAGCTTAGACAGGGGGACTGAAGCTTTCTTT. Amino acids: CASSLDRGTEAFF.

The rearrangement links TRBV29-1 to TRBJ1-1; tentative D call: TRBD1 (6 bases). V gave up 2 bases and J gave up 3 bases, with 16 bases separating them. Germline lookup yields CDR1 SQVTM and CDR2 ANQGSEA. This CDR3 has 15 amino acids. CDR3 loop: CSVEKSPGADTEAFF. CDR3 in DNA: TGCAGCGTTGAAAAGTCACCGGGGGCGGACACTGAAGCTTTCTTT.

This clonotype was seen ten or more times. In nucleotides, the CDR3 is TGTGCCAGCAGCTTACCGCTTGTTAAGGGACAGATCAAGAACACTGAAGCTTTCTTT. Residues: CASSLPLVKGQIKNTEAFF. This chain joins TRBV7-9 and TRBJ1-1, with 7 bases lining up with TRBD1. This CDR3 has 19 residues. Germline V CDR1 and CDR2: SEHNR, FQNEAQ (reference sequence). V lost 2 bases, J lost 1 base, and 16 bases stayed unmatched.

This clonotype was recorded a few times. The chain recombines TRBV27 with TRBJ2-3, with TRBD2 matching over 11 bases. The CDR3 is 16 amino acids. The germline gives CDR1 MNHEY, CDR2 SMNVEV (reference sequence). V lost 5 bases and J lost 2; bases outside the gene matches: 6. This CDR3 reads CASSRGLAVDTDTQYF. The CDR3 nucleotides read TGTGCCAGCAGTAGGGGACTAGCGGTTGACACAGATACGCAGTATTTT.

CDR3 DNA sequence: TGCAGCGTTGGGGTACCGGGCGGGGAGCTGTTTTTT. Translating it yields CSVGVPGGELFF. This rearrangement joins TRBV29-1 to TRBJ2-2; D not certain. Germline lookup yields CDR1 SQVTM and CDR2 ANQGSEA. The CDR3 runs 12 residues. V lost 4 bases to trimming and J lost 7 bases, with 10 bases between them.

The genes are TRBV6-2 or TRBV6-3 and TRBJ2-5; maybe TRBD1 (5 bases). The V gene lost 6 bases and the J gene lost 0 bases, with 11 bases spanning the gap. CDR3 length: 14 amino acids. The V gene's germline CDR1 is MNHEY and CDR2 SVGEGT. Written as DNA, the CDR3 is TGTGCCAGCAGACCCACAGGCAACCAAGAGACCCAGTACTTC. Amino acid sequence: CASRPTGNQETQYF.

The chain employs TRBV7-2 and TRBJ1-1, with 7 bases that match TRBD1. This CDR3 spans 17 amino acids. Germline lookup yields CDR1 SGHTA and CDR2 FQGNSA. The junction had 17 bases not matched to a gene; V was cut back by 5 bases and J by 5 bases. CDR3 protein: CASSQRARGMGQTEAFF. The CDR3 region has the DNA TGTGCCAGCAGCCAGAGGGCCAGGGGGATGGGTCAGACTGAAGCTTTCTTT.

The chain combines TRBV11-2 with TRBJ2-5, with a possible D match to TRBD1 (5 bases). The CDR3 length is 15 residues. Germline CDR1 SGHAT, CDR2 FQNNGV. The V end lost 3 bases, the J end lost 0 bases, and 11 bases lay between the germline ends. The CDR3 DNA follows: TGTGCCAGCAGCTTCCAGGGTAGGAACCAAGAGACCCAGTACTTC. Protein product: CASSFQGRNQETQYF.

This clonotype was seen a few times. The V call is TRBV7-8, the J call TRBJ2-2, with unresolved D. The germline V gene encodes CDR1 SGHVS and CDR2 FQNEAQ. This CDR3 is built from 16 residues. The germline V and J ends were trimmed by 3 bases and 3 bases, with 14 bases remaining between them. CDR3 protein: CASSFLGGDDTGELFF. In DNA, the CDR3 is TGTGCCAGCAGCTTTCTCGGCGGAGATGACACCGGGGAGCTGTTTTTT.

This clonotype was observed a handful of times. The chain is built from TRBV29-1 and TRBJ2-1; tentatively, D is TRBD1 or TRBD2 (6 bases each). CDR3 length: 14 residues. The V gene's germline CDR1 is SQVTM and CDR2 ANQGSEA. Deletions cut 0 bases from V and 6 bases from J, with 12 bases between. CDR3 loop: CSVEDWGALNEQFF. The CDR3 DNA reads as TGCAGCGTTGAAGACTGGGGGGCCCTCAATGAGCAGTTCTTC.

The V call is TRBV3-1, the J call TRBJ2-3; weak D call: TRBD2 (7 bases). The germline V gene has CDR1 LGHDT and CDR2 YNNKEL (reference sequence). V shed 3 bases and J shed 3 bases, with 13 bases lying between them. CDR3 length: 15 amino acids. The CDR3 DNA sequence: TGTGCCAGCAGCCAGGGAGGGGGTAGGACAGATACGCAGTATTTT. As protein: CASSQGGGRTDTQYF.